The 26 T cell receptor beta chains below come from one sample, sequenced in a study of T cells in Graves' hyperthyroidism and ophthalmopathy. TCR beta CDR3 regions were amplified from RNA transcripts. First-round RT-PCR of the TCR CDR3 relied on the HTBI primer set. MiXCR, applied by TCRdb to the multiplex PCR reads, yields one record per CDR3 protein. Altogether about 710,000 distinct CDR3 sequences are present, about 15% being singletons, with the ten largest covering about 8.4%. Sequenced material: blood. The receptors here all came from a man younger than 35 with Graves' hyperthyroidism.

Only a few counts were recorded for this clonotype. The rearrangement links TRBV20-1 to TRBJ2-5, with 8 positions matching TRBD1. CDR1 is DFQATT, CDR2 SNEGSKA, per germline (reference sequence). The CDR3 spans 12 residues. V was clipped by 5 bases and J by 5 bases; unmatched bases: 4. The CDR3, as DNA: TGCAGTGCTTGGCGACAGGGGGAGACCCAGTACTTC. It encodes CSAWRQGETQYF.

This clonotype was counted at least ten times. This chain joins TRBV3-1 and TRBJ2-5; D gene uncertain. Per germline, CDR1 LGHDT and CDR2 YNNKEL (reference sequence). Trimming left V 2 bases short and J 3 bases short, with 7 bases between. The CDR3 extends over 13 amino acids. This CDR3 reads CASSQYAEETQYF. CDR3 in DNA: TGTGCCAGCAGCCAATACGCTGAAGAGACCCAGTACTTC.

In its sample, this clonotype was seen a few times. The chain employs TRBV29-1 and TRBJ2-3; 10 bases are a match to TRBD1. After removal of 6 bases from V and 5 bases from J, the junction contained 5 bases not matched to a gene. Germline V lookup: CDR1 SQVTM, CDR2 ANQGSEA. The CDR3 spans 13 residues. The CDR3 DNA follows: TGCAGCGTCGTAAGGGACAGGGGAGATACGCAGTATTTT. This gives the protein CSVVRDRGDTQYF.

V is TRBV7-8 and J is TRBJ2-7, with D tentatively TRBD1 or TRBD2 (6 bases each). The CDR3 spans 17 residues. Trimming removed 5 bases from V and 3 bases from J, with 23 bases in between. Germline V gene data show CDR1 as SGHVS and CDR2 as FQNEAQ. The CDR3 bases are TGTGCCAGCAGCAACAGAAGGGGGGAGGCTACGTACTACGAGCAGTACTTC. Its translation is CASSNRRGEATYYEQYF.

Ten or more counts support this clonotype. The V gene is TRBV24-1, the J gene TRBJ2-2, with 10 bases fitting TRBD2. The CDR3 runs to 15 residues. The germline gives CDR1 KGHDR, CDR2 SFDVKD. Trimming at V came to 5 bases and at J to 2 bases, leaving 1 base not matched to a gene. The CDR3 reads CATSGTSGNTGELFF. In DNA, the CDR3 is TGTGCCACCAGTGGGACTAGCGGTAACACCGGGGAGCTGTTTTTT.

This clonotype has ten or more counts. J is TRBJ2-7 and V is TRBV18; D is unclear. Trimming stripped 5 bases from V and 3 bases from J, with 17 bases between. The length of the CDR3 is 15 residues. CDR1 KGHSH and CDR2 LQKENI come from the germline V gene. The CDR3 reads CASSSPDTGIYEQYF. The CDR3 region has the DNA TGTGCCAGCTCATCCCCTGATACTGGCATCTACGAGCAGTACTTC.

This clonotype was counted only a few times. This sequence joins TRBV7-8 and TRBJ1-4; D possibly corresponds to TRBD1 (6 bases). The germline gives CDR1 SGHVS, CDR2 FQNEAQ. The CDR3 consists of 15 residues. With 0 bases removed from V and 8 bases from J, the gap between germline ends came to 13 bases. CDR3 protein: CASSLAGYREEKLFF. CDR3 DNA: TGTGCCAGCAGCTTAGCGGGGTACAGGGAGGAAAAACTGTTTTTT. Based on the CDR3 plus reference TRBV7-8 and TRBJ1-4, the full variable domain is GAGVSQSPRYKVAKRGQDVALRCDPISGHVSLFWYQQALGQGPEFLTYFQNEAQLDKSGLPSDRFFAERPEGSVSTLKIQRTQQEDSAVYLCASSLAGYREEKLFFGSGTQLSVL.

This clonotype has ten or more counts. The V and J genes are TRBV5-1 and TRBJ2-1; D possibly corresponds to TRBD2 (6 bases). CDR1 and CDR2 from the germline V gene are SGHRS and YFSETQ. This CDR3 comprises 13 residues. Trimming removed 7 bases from V and 3 bases from J, with 11 bases in between. The CDR3: CASGSSVYNEQFF. The CDR3 DNA sequence: TGCGCCAGCGGGTCTAGCGTCTACAATGAGCAGTTCTTC.

This clonotype was detected ten times or more. The chain links TRBV7-9 to TRBJ2-5; no clear D gene. The V gene's germline CDR1 is SEHNR and CDR2 FQNEAQ (reference sequence). The CDR3 spans 13 residues. Trimming shortened V by 6 bases and J by 2 bases, and 10 bases separated the two germline ends. For the CDR3, the DNA is TGTGCCAGCAGTTACCGGGTACAAGAGACCCAGTACTTC. As protein: CASSYRVQETQYF. Based on the CDR3 plus reference TRBV7-9 and TRBJ2-5, the full variable domain is DTGVSQNPRHKITKRGQNVTFRCDPISEHNRLYWYRQTLGQGPEFLTYFQNEAQLEKSRLLSDRFSAERPKGSFSTLEIQRTEQGDSAMYLCASSYRVQETQYFGPGTRLLVL.

This clonotype was counted between two and nine times. The chain couples TRBV6-6 to TRBJ2-3; TRBD2 aligns across 9 bases. Trimming cost V 1 base and J 2 bases; bases outside gene matches: 10. Germline CDR1 and CDR2: MNHNY and SVGAGI (reference sequence). CDR3 length: 18 residues. DNA for the CDR3: TGTGCCAGCAGTTACTACTCACTGCTAGCGGGGACCACAGATACGCAGTATTTT. Translation gives CASSYYSLLAGTTDTQYF.

This clonotype was found a few times. The CDR3 loop is CASSFQLAASYEQYF. The CDR3 nucleotides are TGTGCCAGCAGCTTCCAACTAGCGGCGTCCTACGAGCAGTACTTC. The chain is built from TRBV7-2 and TRBJ2-7; TRBD2 matches 8 bases. There are 15 residues in the CDR3. Germline CDR1 SGHTA, CDR2 FQGNSA. Trimming cost V 3 bases and J 1 base; bases outside gene matches: 5.

This clonotype was detected many times. The chain uses TRBV27 and TRBJ2-3; 9 bases fit TRBD2. Per the germline V gene, CDR1 is MNHEY and CDR2 is SMNVEV (reference sequence). Trimming took 6 bases from V and 2 from J; bases not matched to a gene: 6. The CDR3 totals 15 residues. The CDR3 region is CASRVLAGLTDTQYF. CDR3 DNA sequence: TGTGCCAGCAGAGTTCTAGCGGGACTCACAGATACGCAGTATTTT.

The CDR3 bases are TGTGCCAGCACTCCTCGGGGCAGGGGGAAGGACGAGCAGTACTTC. It specifies CASTPRGRGKDEQYF. The chain uses TRBV27 and TRBJ2-7; 7 positions agree with TRBD1. The length of the CDR3 is 15 residues. Trimming at V came to 7 bases and at J to 5 bases, leaving 14 bases not matched to a gene. Germline loops: CDR1 MNHEY, CDR2 SMNVEV (reference sequence).

The V gene is TRBV10-3, the J gene TRBJ2-7; perhaps TRBD2 as D (5 bases). With the DNA end fitting TRBJ2-1 better, the J assignment may be wrong. The CDR3 sequence is 14 residues long. Germline assignment: CDR1 ENHRY and CDR2 SYGVKD. The DNA for the CDR3 is TGTGCCATCAGTGGGACTGCTAACTCCTACGAGCAGTTCTTC. This gives the protein CAISGTANSYEQFF.

A few counts support this clonotype. This chain connects TRBV6-5 to TRBJ1-6; a weak D match, TRBD1 (5 bases). Trimming removed 2 bases at V and 7 bases at J, with 12 bases between. The CDR3 consists of 15 residues. Germline values: CDR1 MNHEY, CDR2 SVGAGI. CDR3: CASSYIGTENSPLHF. CDR3 bases: TGTGCCAGCAGTTACATTGGGACGGAGAATTCACCCCTCCACTTT.

There are a few counts of this clonotype. This rearrangement joins TRBV6-1 to TRBJ2-3; D may be TRBD1 (5 bases). The germline V gene has CDR1 MNHNS and CDR2 SASEGT. V dropped 2 bases and J dropped 2 bases, with 11 bases sitting between them. The CDR3 sequence is 15 residues long. CDR3 in amino acids: CASSETDTTTDTQYF. CDR3 in DNA: TGTGCCAGCAGTGAAACGGACACGACCACAGATACGCAGTATTTT.

This clonotype has just a few counts. The chain joins TRBV4-2 to TRBJ2-2, with a tentative D call TRBD2 (7 bases). CDR3 length: 17 amino acids. Germline V lookup: CDR1 LGHNA, CDR2 YNFKEQ. V lost 0 bases, J lost 6 bases, and 17 bases lay in between. The CDR3 bases are TGTGCCAGCAGCCAAGATTTAGCAGGGAGGGGGGCCGGGGAGCTGTTTTTT. Protein sequence: CASSQDLAGRGAGELFF.

In its sample, this clonotype was seen many times. The V and J genes are TRBV29-1 and TRBJ2-7, with unresolved D. The germline V gene encodes CDR1 SQVTM and CDR2 ANQGSEA. The V and J ends lost 6 bases and 2 bases respectively, with 11 bases between them. The CDR3 loop spans 12 amino acids. CDR3 sequence (DNA): TGCAGCGTGTCCCCAAAGGCCTACGAGCAGTACTTC. Amino acid sequence: CSVSPKAYEQYF.

J is TRBJ2-7 and V is TRBV3-2; TRBD2 was called by the table and not checked on the DNA. TRBV3-2 is a pseudogene segment. The CDR3 spans 14 residues. CDR3 sequence: CASRLAGLSYEQYF. The CDR3 coding sequence is TGTGCCAGCAGACTAGCGGGGCTCTCCTACGAGCAGTACTTC.

There are a few counts of this clonotype. The chain uses TRBV6-2 or TRBV6-3 and TRBJ1-4; 8 bases match TRBD1. CDR1 and CDR2 (germline): MNHEY, SVGEGT. The CDR3 consists of 19 residues. Trimming removed 0 bases from V and 2 bases from J; junction bases left unmatched: 11. CDR3 amino acids: CASSYSRRRTGPTNEKLFF. CDR3 DNA: TGTGCCAGCAGTTACTCTCGACGGCGGACAGGGCCGACTAATGAAAAACTGTTTTTT.

This clonotype has a handful of counts. The CDR3 DNA reads as TGTGCCAGCCGCTCTAGCGGGAAAAACACCGGGGAGCTGTTTTTT. It yields the protein CASRSSGKNTGELFF. The rearrangement uses TRBV12-3 or TRBV12-4 and TRBJ2-2; 9 bases match TRBD2. This CDR3 is built from 15 residues. Trimming took 8 bases from V and 2 from J; bases not matched to a gene: 6.

This clonotype was seen only a few times. The chain links TRBV15 to TRBJ2-3; the D is unclear. Germline V lookup: CDR1 LNHNV, CDR2 YYDKDF (reference sequence). The CDR3 extends over 12 amino acids. Trimming stripped 11 bases from V and 0 bases from J, with 9 bases between. The CDR3 is CAASASTDTQYF. CDR3 nucleotides: TGTGCCGCATCTGCGAGCACAGATACGCAGTATTTT.

The gene calls are TRBV4-1 and TRBJ2-7, with 8 bases identical to TRBD2. CDR3 length: 17 amino acids. J gave up 0 bases and V 4 bases, and 11 bases lay outside the gene matches. Germline assignment: CDR1 MGHRA and CDR2 YSYEKL. CDR3 protein: CASSLRLAGPRSYEQYF. The CDR3 DNA follows: TGCGCCAGCAGCCTCAGATTAGCGGGGCCTCGCTCCTACGAGCAGTACTTC.

This clonotype was observed a few times. The chain recombines TRBV9 with TRBJ2-2; TRBD2 matches 12 bases. J was trimmed by 6 bases and V by 0 bases; bases with no gene match: 3. There are 16 residues in the CDR3. Germline values: CDR1 SGDLS, CDR2 YYNGEE. The CDR3: CASSVGLAGDPGELFF. As DNA, the CDR3 is TGTGCCAGCAGCGTAGGACTAGCGGGAGACCCCGGGGAGCTGTTTTTT.

In its sample, this clonotype was seen many times. The chain combines TRBV7-9 with TRBJ2-1; TRBD2 agrees at 12 bases. This CDR3 is 15 amino acids long. V lost 5 bases and J lost 9; bases outside the gene matches: 8. Germline values: CDR1 SEHNR, CDR2 FQNEAQ (reference sequence). This chain's CDR3 is CASSASGRAYFEQFF. The CDR3, as DNA: TGTGCCAGCAGCGCTAGCGGGAGGGCCTATTTTGAGCAGTTCTTC.

The rearrangement joins TRBV12-5 to TRBJ2-2; 8 bases are a match to TRBD2. The germline CDR1 and CDR2 sequences are LGHNT and FRNRAP. Germline trimming cut 0 bases from V and 1 base from J; bases unmatched to any gene: 4. CDR3 length: 17 residues. The CDR3 sequence is CASGLVRSGRNTGELFF. CDR3 coding DNA: TGTGCTAGTGGTTTGGTACGAAGCGGGAGGAACACCGGGGAGCTGTTTTTT. The variable domain in full, with the rest retrieved from reference TRBV12-5 and TRBJ2-2, is DARVTQTPRHKVTEMGQEVTMRCQPILGHNTVFWYRQTMMQGLELLAYFRNRAPLDDSGMPKDRFSAEMPDATLATLKIQPSEPRDSAVYFCASGLVRSGRNTGELFFGEGSRLTVL.